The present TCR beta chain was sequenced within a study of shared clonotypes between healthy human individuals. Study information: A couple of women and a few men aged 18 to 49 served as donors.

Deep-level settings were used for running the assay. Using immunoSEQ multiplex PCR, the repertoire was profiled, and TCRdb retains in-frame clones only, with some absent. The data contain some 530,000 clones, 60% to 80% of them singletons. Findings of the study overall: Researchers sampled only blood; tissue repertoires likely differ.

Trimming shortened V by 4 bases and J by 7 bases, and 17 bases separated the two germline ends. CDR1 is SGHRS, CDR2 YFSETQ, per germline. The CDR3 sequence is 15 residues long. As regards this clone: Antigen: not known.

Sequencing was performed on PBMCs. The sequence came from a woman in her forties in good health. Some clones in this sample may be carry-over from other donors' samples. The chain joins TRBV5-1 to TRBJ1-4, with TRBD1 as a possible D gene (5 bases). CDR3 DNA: TGCGCCAGCAGCCCCCTGGGGGGGATCGGTGAAAAACTGTTTTTT. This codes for CASSPLGGIGEKLFF.